Each of the 6 T cell receptor beta chains below was sequenced from the same sample in a study of cytomegalovirus exposure and HLA in healthy donors (dated by TCRdb to about 2017). Library method: the immunoSEQ multiplex PCR assay. The multiplex PCR relied on a mix of 60 forward primers for TCR Vbeta segments and 13 reverse primers for TCR Jbeta segments. In TCRdb, the immuneACCESS table is reduced to in-frame sequences with V and J assigned. These tables do not hold every clone; where another copy was compared, an unresolved V gene accounts for under half, and the others remain unexplained. Here the sample has roughly 100,000 clones; 60% to 80% occur a single time. Roughly 3% of the sample lies in the top ten. Sequenced input: PBMCs. These receptors all come from a man aged 25-40 years in good health and CMV-seronegative.

This chain uses TRBV6-6 with TRBJ2-1; D possibly corresponds to TRBD1 (5 bases). This CDR3 has 14 residues. Per the germline V gene, CDR1 is MNHNY and CDR2 is SVGAGI (reference sequence). V lost 0 bases to trimming and J lost 6 bases, with 9 bases between them. The CDR3 DNA is TGTGCCAGCAGTTACTCCCCCCAGGGCAATGAGCAGTTCTTC. The encoded protein is CASSYSPQGNEQFF.

The V and J genes are TRBV5-8 and TRBJ1-5; no clear D gene. Germline V gene sequence: CDR1 SGHTS, CDR2 YDEGEE. This CDR3 comprises 15 residues. Trimming shortened V by 6 bases and J by 5 bases, and 18 bases separated the two germline ends. CDR3 loop: CASTQTRIYDQPQHF. As DNA, the CDR3 is TGTGCCAGCACCCAAACCAGGATTTACGATCAGCCCCAGCATTTT.

This chain connects TRBV27 to TRBJ2-2, with 8 positions matching TRBD1. Germline CDR1 MNHEY, CDR2 SMNVEV (reference sequence). Germline trimming cut 3 bases from V and 3 bases from J; bases unmatched to any gene: 3. The CDR3 is 15 amino acids. In DNA form, the CDR3 reads TGTGCCAGCAGTTTCAGGGGGCGTGACACCGGGGAGCTGTTTTTT. It encodes CASSFRGRDTGELFF.

The rearrangement links TRBV10-3 to TRBJ2-2; TRBD1 matches at 8 bases. With V trimmed by 7 bases and J by 2 bases, 6 bases remained unmatched. Germline CDR1 and CDR2: ENHRY and SYGVKD. This CDR3 has 15 residues. CDR3: CAITGRGLNTGELFF. In DNA, the CDR3 is TGTGCCATCACGGGCAGGGGGCTTAACACCGGGGAGCTGTTTTTT.

The chain employs TRBV28 and TRBJ2-7; D may be TRBD1 (6 bases). V lost 3 bases and J 1 base, leaving 16 bases between the germline ends. Germline values: CDR1 MDHEN, CDR2 SYDVKM. The CDR3 is made up of 16 amino acids. The CDR3, as DNA: TGTGCCAGCAGTTTTATCGTGGGGCAGGGGTCCTACGAGCAGTACTTC. It translates to CASSFIVGQGSYEQYF. The full variable domain, completed using reference TRBV28 and TRBJ2-7, is DVKVTQSSRYLVKRTGEKVFLECVQDMDHENMFWYRQDPGLGLRLIYFSYDVKMKEKGDIPEGYSVSREKKERFSLILESASTNQTSMYLCASSFIVGQGSYEQYFGPGTRLTVT.

In its sample, this clone was seen a few times. J is TRBJ2-5 and V is TRBV11-1, with D maybe TRBD2 (5 bases). There are 14 residues in the CDR3. CDR1 and CDR2 (germline): SGHAT, FQDESV (reference sequence). V lost 1 base and J lost 7, with 13 bases in between. CDR3 DNA sequence: TGTGCCAGCAGCTTAGGAAGGAGGTCGGGGACCCAGTACTTC. Amino acids: CASSLGRRSGTQYF.